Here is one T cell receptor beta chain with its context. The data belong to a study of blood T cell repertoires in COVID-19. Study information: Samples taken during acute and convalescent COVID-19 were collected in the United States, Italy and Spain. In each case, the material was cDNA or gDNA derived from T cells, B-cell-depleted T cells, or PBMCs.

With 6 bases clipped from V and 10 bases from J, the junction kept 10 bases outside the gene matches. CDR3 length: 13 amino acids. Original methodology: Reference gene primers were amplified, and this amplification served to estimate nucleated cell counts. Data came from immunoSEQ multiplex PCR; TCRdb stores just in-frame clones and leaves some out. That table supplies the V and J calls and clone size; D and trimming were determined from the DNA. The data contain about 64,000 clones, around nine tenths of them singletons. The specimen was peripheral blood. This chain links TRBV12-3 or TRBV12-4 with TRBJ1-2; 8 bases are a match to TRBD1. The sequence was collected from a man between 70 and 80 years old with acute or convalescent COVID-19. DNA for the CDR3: TGTGCCAGCAGCCCCGGGACAGGACTAACCTACACCTTC. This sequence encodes CASSPGTGLTYTF.